Given below is one TCR beta chain in context. Trimming stripped 0 bases from V and 8 bases from J, with 8 bases between. This CDR3 has 13 amino acids. CDR1 DFQATT and CDR2 SNEGSKA come from the germline V gene (reference sequence). The data belong to a study of blood T cells in healthy people across ages. PBMCs were isolated at a quantity of at least 7 million per sample. Total RNA extraction produced at least 5 micrograms (per sample) for the study. It was with a sample-barcoded 5' primer and a J-beta primer mix that a second PCR of roughly 6 to 11 cycles was run. MiXCR, run by TCRdb on the 5' RACE reads, gives a single entry per CDR3 protein. The sample includes 350,000 to 450,000 distinct CDR3 sequences, roughly half of them seen just once.

The rearrangement links TRBV20-1 to TRBJ1-6; D unclear. The receptor was derived from a man in his 60s in good health. The material sequenced was blood. CDR3 amino acids: CSARDRKDSPLHF. The CDR3 DNA is TGCAGTGCTAGAGATAGGAAGGATTCACCCCTCCACTTT.